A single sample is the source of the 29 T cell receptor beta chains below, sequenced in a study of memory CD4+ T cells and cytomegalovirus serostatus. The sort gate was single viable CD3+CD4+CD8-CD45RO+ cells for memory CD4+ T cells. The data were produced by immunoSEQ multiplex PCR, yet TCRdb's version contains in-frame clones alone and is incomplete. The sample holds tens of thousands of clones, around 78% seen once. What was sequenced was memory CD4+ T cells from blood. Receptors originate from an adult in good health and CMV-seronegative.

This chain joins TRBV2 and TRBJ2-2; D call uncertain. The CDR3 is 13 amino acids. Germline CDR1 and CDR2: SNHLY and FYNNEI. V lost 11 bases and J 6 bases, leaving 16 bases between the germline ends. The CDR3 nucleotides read TGTGCCCTAGGAAGGGTTTTAGCCGGGGAGCTGTTTTTT. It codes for CALGRVLAGELFF.

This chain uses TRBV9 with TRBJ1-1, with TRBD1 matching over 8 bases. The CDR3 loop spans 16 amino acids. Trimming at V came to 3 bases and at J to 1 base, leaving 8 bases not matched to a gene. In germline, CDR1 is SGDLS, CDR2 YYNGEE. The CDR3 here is CASSAVPGGPNTEAFF. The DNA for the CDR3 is TGTGCCAGCAGCGCCGTCCCAGGGGGCCCGAACACTGAAGCTTTCTTT.

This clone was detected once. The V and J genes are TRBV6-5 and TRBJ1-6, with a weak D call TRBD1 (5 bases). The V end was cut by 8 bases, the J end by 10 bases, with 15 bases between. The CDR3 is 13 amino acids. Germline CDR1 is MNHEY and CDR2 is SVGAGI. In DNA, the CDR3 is TGTGCCAGCCAGGAGAGGGACGGCTCACCCCTCCACTTT. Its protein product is CASQERDGSPLHF.

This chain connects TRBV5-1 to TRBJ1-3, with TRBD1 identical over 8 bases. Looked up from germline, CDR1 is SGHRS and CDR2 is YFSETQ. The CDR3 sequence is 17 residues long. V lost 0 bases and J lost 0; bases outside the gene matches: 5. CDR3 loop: CASSLVGDRSSGNTIYF. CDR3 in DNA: TGCGCCAGCAGCTTGGTTGGGGACAGGAGCTCTGGAAACACCATATATTTT.

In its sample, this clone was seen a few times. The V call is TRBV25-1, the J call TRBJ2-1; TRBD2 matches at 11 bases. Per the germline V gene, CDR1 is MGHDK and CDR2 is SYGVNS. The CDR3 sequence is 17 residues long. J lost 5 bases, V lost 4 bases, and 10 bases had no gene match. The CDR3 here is CASSGLAGRGGNNEQFF. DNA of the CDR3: TGTGCCAGCAGTGGACTAGCGGGAAGGGGGGGAAACAATGAGCAGTTCTTC.

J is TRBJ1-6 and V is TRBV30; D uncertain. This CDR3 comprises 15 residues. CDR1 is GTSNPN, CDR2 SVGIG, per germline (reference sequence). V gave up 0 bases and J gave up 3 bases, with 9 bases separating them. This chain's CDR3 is CAWSVPSLYNSPLHF. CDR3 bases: TGTGCCTGGAGTGTCCCCAGCCTCTATAATTCACCCCTCCACTTT.

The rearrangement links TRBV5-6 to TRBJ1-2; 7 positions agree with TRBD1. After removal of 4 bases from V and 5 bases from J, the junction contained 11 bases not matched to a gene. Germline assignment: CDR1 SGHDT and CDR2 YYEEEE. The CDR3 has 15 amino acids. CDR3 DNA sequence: TGTGCCAGCAGCGAGGGCGGCAGGGGGAGGTATGGCTACACCTTC. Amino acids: CASSEGGRGRYGYTF.

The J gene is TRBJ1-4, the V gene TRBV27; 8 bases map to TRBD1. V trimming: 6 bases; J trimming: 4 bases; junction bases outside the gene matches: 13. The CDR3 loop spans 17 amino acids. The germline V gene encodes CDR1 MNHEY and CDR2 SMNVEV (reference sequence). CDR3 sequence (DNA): TGTGCCAGCAGCTTGAGGACAGGGTACGACCTTAATGAAAAACTGTTTTTT. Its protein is CASSLRTGYDLNEKLFF.

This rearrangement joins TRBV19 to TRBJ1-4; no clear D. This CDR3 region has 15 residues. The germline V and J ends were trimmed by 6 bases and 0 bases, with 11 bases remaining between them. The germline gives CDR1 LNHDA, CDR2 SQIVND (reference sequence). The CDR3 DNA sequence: TGTGCCAGTAGCCAGGACGCAGCAACTAATGAAAAACTGTTTTTT. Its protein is CASSQDAATNEKLFF.

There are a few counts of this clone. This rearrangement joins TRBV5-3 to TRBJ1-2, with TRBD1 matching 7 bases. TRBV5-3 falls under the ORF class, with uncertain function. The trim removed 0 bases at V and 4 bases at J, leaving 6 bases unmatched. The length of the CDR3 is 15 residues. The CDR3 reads CARSLGRQGPYGYTF. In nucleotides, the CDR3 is TGTGCCAGAAGCTTGGGTCGACAGGGCCCCTATGGCTACACCTTC.

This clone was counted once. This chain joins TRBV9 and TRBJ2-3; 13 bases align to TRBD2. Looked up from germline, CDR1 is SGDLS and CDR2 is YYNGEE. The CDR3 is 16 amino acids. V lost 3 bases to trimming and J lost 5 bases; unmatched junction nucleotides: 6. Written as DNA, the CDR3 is TGTGCCAGCAGCGCGCCGGGACTAGCGGGGCAAGATACGCAGTATTTT. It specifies CASSAPGLAGQDTQYF. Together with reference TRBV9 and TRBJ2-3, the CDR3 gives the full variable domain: DSGVTQTPKHLITATGQRVTLRCSPRSGDLSVYWYQQSLDQGLQFLIQYYNGEERAKGNILERFSAQQFPDLHSELNLSSLELGDSALYFCASSAPGLAGQDTQYFGPGTRLTVL.

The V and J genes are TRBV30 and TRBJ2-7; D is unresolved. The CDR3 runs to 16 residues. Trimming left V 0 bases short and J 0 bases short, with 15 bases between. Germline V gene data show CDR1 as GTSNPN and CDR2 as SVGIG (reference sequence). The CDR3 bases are TGTGCCTGGAGTGTCCCTACGACGCCCTACTCCTACGAGCAGTACTTC. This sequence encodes CAWSVPTTPYSYEQYF.

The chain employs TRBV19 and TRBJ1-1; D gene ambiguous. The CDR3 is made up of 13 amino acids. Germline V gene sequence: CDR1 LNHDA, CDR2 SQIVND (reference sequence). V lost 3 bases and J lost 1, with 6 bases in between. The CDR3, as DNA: TGTGCCAGTAGTATCCAAGGGAACACTGAAGCTTTCTTT. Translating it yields CASSIQGNTEAFF.

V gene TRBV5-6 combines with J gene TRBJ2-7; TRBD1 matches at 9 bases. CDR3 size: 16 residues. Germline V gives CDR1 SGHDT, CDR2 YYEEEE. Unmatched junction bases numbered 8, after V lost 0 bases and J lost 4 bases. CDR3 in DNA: TGTGCCAGCAGCTTGGCCCCGGGACAGGGCTTATACGAGCAGTACTTC. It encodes CASSLAPGQGLYEQYF.

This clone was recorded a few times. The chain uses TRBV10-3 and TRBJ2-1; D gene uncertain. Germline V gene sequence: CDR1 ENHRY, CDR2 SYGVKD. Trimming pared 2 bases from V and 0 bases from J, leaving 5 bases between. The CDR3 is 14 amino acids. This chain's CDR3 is CAISEGDSYNEQFF. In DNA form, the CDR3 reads TGTGCCATCAGTGAGGGGGACTCCTACAATGAGCAGTTCTTC.

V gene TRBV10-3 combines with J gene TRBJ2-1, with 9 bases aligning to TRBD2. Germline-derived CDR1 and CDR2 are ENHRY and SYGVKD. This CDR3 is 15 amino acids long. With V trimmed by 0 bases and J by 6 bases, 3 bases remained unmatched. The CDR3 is CAISESRGGLNEQFF. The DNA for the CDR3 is TGTGCCATCAGTGAGTCGCGGGGGGGCCTCAATGAGCAGTTCTTC.

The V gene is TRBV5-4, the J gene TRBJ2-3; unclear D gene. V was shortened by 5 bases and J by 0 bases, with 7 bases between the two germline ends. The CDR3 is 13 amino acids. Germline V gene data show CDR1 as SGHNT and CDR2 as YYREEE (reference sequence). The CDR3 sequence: CASSTDSTDTQYF. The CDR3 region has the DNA TGTGCCAGCAGTACCGATAGCACAGATACGCAGTATTTT.

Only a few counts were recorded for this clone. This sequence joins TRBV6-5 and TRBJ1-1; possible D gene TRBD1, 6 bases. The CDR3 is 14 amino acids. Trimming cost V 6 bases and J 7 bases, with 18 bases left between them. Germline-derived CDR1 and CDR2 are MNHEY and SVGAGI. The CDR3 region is CASSLLWGASEAFF. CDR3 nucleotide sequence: TGTGCCAGCAGCCTACTCTGGGGGGCGAGTGAAGCTTTCTTT.

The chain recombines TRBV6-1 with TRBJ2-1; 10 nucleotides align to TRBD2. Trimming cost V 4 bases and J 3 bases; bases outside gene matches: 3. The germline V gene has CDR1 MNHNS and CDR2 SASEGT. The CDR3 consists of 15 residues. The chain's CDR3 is CASSVRLAGYNEQFF. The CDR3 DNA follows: TGTGCCAGCAGTGTCCGACTAGCGGGCTACAATGAGCAGTTCTTC.

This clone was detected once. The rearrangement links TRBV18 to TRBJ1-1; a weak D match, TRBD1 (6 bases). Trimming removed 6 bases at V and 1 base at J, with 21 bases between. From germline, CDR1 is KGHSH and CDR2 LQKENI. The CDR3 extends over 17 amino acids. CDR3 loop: CASSLRSSRTANTEAFF. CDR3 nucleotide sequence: TGTGCCAGCTCCCTCCGTAGTAGCAGGACAGCGAACACTGAAGCTTTCTTT.

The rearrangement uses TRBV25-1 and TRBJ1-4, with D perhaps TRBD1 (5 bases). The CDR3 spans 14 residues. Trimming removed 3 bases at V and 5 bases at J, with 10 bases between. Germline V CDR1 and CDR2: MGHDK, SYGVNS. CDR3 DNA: TGTGCCAGCAGTGAGACAGTTACCAATGAAAAACTGTTTTTT. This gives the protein CASSETVTNEKLFF.

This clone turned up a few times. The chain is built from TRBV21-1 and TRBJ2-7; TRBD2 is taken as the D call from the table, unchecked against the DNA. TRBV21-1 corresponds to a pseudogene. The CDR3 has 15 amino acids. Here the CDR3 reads CASSSLGGDGYEQYF. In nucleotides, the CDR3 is TGTGCCAGCAGCTCCCTGGGGGGAGATGGGTACGAGCAGTACTTC.

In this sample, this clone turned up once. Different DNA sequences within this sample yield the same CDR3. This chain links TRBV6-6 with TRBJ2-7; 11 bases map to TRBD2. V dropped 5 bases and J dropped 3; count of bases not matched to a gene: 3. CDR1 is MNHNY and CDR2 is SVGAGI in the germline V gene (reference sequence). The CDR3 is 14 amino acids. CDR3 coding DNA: TGTGCCAGCAGTCACCTAGCGGGGGGCTACGAGCAGTACTTC. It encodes CASSHLAGGYEQYF.

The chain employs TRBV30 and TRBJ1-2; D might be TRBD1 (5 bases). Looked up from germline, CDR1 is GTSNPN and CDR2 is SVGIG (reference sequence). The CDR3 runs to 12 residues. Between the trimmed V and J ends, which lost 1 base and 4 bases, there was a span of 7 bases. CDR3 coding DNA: TGTGCCTGGAGTGCAACAGGCTATGGCTACACCTTC. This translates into CAWSATGYGYTF. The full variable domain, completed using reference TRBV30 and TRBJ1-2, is SQTIHQWPATLVQPVGSPLSLECTVEGTSNPNLYWYRQAAGRGLQLLFYSVGIGQISSEVPQNLSASRPQDRQFILSSKKLLLSDSGFYLCAWSATGYGYTFGSGTRLTVV.

DNA of the CDR3: TGCGCCAGCAGTGAAGGGCTCCTAGCTGGCTACACCTTC. Protein: CASSEGLLAGYTF. The chain carries TRBV5-1 and TRBJ1-2, with unresolved D. This CDR3 comprises 13 residues. V was pared by 5 bases and J by 7 bases, with 15 bases between. Germline CDR1 is SGHRS and CDR2 is YFSETQ.

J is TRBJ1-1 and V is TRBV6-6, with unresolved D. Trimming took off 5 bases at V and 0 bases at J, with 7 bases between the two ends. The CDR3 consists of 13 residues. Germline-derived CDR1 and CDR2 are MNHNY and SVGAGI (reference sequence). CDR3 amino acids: CASSKNMNTEAFF. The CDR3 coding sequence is TGTGCCAGCAGTAAGAACATGAACACTGAAGCTTTCTTT.

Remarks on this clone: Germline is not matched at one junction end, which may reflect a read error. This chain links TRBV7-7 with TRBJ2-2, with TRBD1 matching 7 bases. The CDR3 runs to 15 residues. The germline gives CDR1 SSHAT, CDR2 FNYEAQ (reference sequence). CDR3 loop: CASSSGQKNTGELFF. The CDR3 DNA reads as TGTGCTAGCAGCTCGGGACAGAAGAACACCGGGGAGCTGTTTTTT.

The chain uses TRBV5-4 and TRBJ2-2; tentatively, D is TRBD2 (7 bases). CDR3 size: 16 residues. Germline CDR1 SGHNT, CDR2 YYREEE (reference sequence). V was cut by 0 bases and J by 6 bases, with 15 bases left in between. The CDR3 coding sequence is TGTGCCAGCAGCTTGGTGGTGGGGGGGCTCCCCGGGGAGCTGTTTTTT. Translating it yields CASSLVVGGLPGELFF.

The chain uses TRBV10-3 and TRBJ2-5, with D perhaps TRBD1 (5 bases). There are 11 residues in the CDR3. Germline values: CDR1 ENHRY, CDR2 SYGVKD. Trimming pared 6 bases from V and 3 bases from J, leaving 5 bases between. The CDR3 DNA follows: TGTGCCATCAGGACAGAAGAGACCCAGTACTTC. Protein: CAIRTEETQYF.